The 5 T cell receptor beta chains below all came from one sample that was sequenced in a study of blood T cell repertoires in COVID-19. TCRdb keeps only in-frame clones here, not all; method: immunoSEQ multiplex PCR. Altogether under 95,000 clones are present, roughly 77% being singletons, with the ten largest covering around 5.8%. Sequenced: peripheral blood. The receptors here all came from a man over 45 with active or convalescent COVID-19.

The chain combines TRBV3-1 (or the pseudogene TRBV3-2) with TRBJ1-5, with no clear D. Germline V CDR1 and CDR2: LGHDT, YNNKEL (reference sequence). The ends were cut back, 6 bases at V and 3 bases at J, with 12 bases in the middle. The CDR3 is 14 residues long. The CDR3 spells CASRNGGNNQPQHF. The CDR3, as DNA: TGTGCCAGCAGGAACGGAGGGAACAATCAGCCCCAGCATTTT.

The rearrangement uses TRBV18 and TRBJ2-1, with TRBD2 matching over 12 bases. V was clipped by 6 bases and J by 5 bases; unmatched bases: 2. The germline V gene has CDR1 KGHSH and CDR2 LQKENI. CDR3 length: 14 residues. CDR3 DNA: TGTGCCAGCTCTACTAGCGGGGGGAACAATGAGCAGTTCTTC. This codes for CASSTSGGNNEQFF. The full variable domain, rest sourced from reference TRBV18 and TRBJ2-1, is NAGVMQNPRHLVRRRGQEARLRCSPMKGHSHVYWYRQLPEEGLKFMVYLQKENIIDESGMPKERFSAEFPKEGPSILRIQQVVRGDSAAYFCASSTSGGNNEQFFGPGTRLTVL.

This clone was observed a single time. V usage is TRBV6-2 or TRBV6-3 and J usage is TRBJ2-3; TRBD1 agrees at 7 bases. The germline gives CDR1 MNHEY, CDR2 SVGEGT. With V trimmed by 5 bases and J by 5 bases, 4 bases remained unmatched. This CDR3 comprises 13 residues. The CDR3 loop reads CASSRQGVDTQYF. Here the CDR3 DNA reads TGTGCCAGCAGTCGGCAGGGGGTAGATACGCAGTATTTT.

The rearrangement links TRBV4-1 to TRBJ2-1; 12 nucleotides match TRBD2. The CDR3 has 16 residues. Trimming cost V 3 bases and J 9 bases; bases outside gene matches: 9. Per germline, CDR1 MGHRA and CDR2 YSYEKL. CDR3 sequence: CASSQLRTSGEAEQFF. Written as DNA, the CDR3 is TGCGCCAGCAGCCAGCTACGGACTAGCGGGGAGGCTGAGCAGTTCTTC.

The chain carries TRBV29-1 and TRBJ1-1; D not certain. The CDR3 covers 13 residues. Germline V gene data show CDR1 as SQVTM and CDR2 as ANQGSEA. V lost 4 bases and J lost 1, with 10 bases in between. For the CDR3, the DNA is TGCAGCGTTGGCCGCGGTTCGAACACTGAAGCTTTCTTT. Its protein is CSVGRGSNTEAFF.